This entry is about one T cell receptor (beta chain). These data come from a study of Tregs in tolerant kidney transplant recipients. The table came from immunoSEQ multiplex PCR; TCRdb's copy has only in-frame clones and leaves some out. This sample's table reports 9,900 or so clones. Recipients received nonmyeloablative bone marrow transplants from related graft donors, with transient mixed chimerism. Unstimulated regulatory T cells (CD4+CD25+CD127-), CD4+CD25- non-regulatory cells, CD4 and CD8 cells were FACS-sorted from thawed PBMCs. Material: CD8+ T cells from blood (PBMCs), obtained 24 months after the transplant. The TCR sequence derives from a human patient who received a combined kidney and bone marrow transplant. Some T cells may be graft donor cells.

The CDR3: CASSYRGANGYTF. CDR3 DNA, as far as it was read: TGTGCCAGCAGTTACAGGGGCGCTAATGGC. The rearrangement links TRBV2 to TRBJ1-2; 7 bases agree with TRBD1. Read data end 3 residues before the CDR3 end; the end is taken from the germline J gene. Germline V gene data show CDR1 as SNHLY and CDR2 as FYNNEI. V dropped 5 bases and J dropped 6; count of bases not matched to a gene: 6. The CDR3 runs 13 residues.